Shown below are 29 T cell receptor beta chains from a single sample sequenced in a study of a mutant IDH1 vaccine in newly diagnosed glioma. The antigens of these receptors remain unknown. The time point here: week 47, end of study. Each dose delivered 300 ug of mutant IDH1 20-mer peptide subcutaneously with imiquimod. The repertoire was sequenced with immunoSEQ multiplex PCR; TCRdb's copy has only in-frame clones and lacks some. The sample consists of about 31,000 clones, 80% to 95% of them appearing once. Sample: PBMCs, taken from a glioma patient whose treatment included an IDH1 peptide vaccine. Receptors originate from a woman aged 40 to 50 with glioma.

The chain uses TRBV6-6 and TRBJ1-2, with no clear D. V was cut by 4 bases and J by 4 bases, with 13 bases left in between. The germline CDR1 and CDR2 sequences are MNHNY and SVGAGI (reference sequence). The CDR3 consists of 14 residues. CDR3 in DNA: TGTGCCAGCAGTTTTTTGGGATCCCTCTATGGCTACACCTTC. Amino acid sequence: CASSFLGSLYGYTF.

The rearrangement links TRBV25-1 to TRBJ1-2; D is possibly TRBD1 (5 bases). The CDR3 is made up of 13 amino acids. From germline, CDR1 is MGHDK and CDR2 SYGVNS. The germline V and J ends were trimmed by 2 bases and 7 bases, with 11 bases remaining between them. This CDR3 reads CASSEGGAFGYTF. In DNA, the CDR3 is TGTGCCAGCAGTGAAGGCGGGGCTTTTGGCTACACCTTC.

This clone turned up a few times. The rearrangement uses TRBV10-3 and TRBJ2-1, with 7 positions matching TRBD1. Germline-derived CDR1 and CDR2 are ENHRY and SYGVKD. This CDR3 is built from 15 residues. V trimming: 5 bases; J trimming: 0 bases; junction bases outside the gene matches: 4. The DNA for the CDR3 is TGTGCCATCAGTAACCGGGACAGCTCCTACAATGAGCAGTTCTTC. Its translation: CAISNRDSSYNEQFF.

The chain is built from TRBV6-6 and TRBJ1-5; no definite D call. Germline CDR1 is MNHNY and CDR2 is SVGAGI (reference sequence). The CDR3 has 11 residues. Trimming left V 4 bases short and J 4 bases short, with 2 bases between. The CDR3 region has the DNA TGTGCCAGCAGTTCAAATCAGCCCCAGCATTTT. It encodes CASSSNQPQHF.

The chain combines TRBV13 with TRBJ2-7, with TRBD1 matching 10 bases. CDR1 and CDR2 (germline): PRHDT, FYEKMQ (reference sequence). The CDR3 runs to 15 residues. J gave up 2 bases and V 3 bases, and 4 bases lay outside the gene matches. Here the CDR3 reads CASSLGDRGPYEQYF. The CDR3, as DNA: TGTGCCAGCAGCTTGGGGGACAGGGGTCCCTACGAGCAGTACTTC.

This clone was counted between two and nine times. The chain joins TRBV30 to TRBJ2-3; TRBD1 matches at 7 bases. This CDR3 contains 14 residues. Germline trimming cut 6 bases from V and 1 base from J; bases unmatched to any gene: 7. Germline loops: CDR1 GTSNPN, CDR2 SVGIG (reference sequence). CDR3 nucleotides: TGTGCCTGCGTGAAGGGGGCAGGCACAGATACGCAGTATTTT. This encodes CACVKGAGTDTQYF.

The chain employs TRBV4-1 and TRBJ2-2; 7 bases agree with TRBD1. The length of the CDR3 is 16 residues. The ends lost 4 bases at V and 1 base at J; junction bases unmatched: 6. The germline gives CDR1 MGHRA, CDR2 YSYEKL. The DNA for the CDR3 is TGCGCCAGCAGCCCCTCAAACAGGGGGAACACCGGGGAGCTGTTTTTT. Amino acid sequence: CASSPSNRGNTGELFF.

A single count supports this clone. The V gene is TRBV30, the J gene TRBJ1-1; D is unresolved. The V and J ends lost 3 bases and 11 bases respectively, with 10 bases between them. CDR3 length: 10 amino acids. In germline, CDR1 is GTSNPN, CDR2 SVGIG (reference sequence). The CDR3 protein is CAWSEDGAFF. The CDR3 nucleotides are TGTGCCTGGAGCGAGGACGGTGCTTTCTTT.

J is TRBJ2-1 and V is TRBV10-3; the match to TRBD1 covers 7 bases. The length of the CDR3 is 15 residues. Losses at the gene ends were 6 bases for V and 6 bases for J; bases not matched to a gene: 11. Germline CDR1 is ENHRY and CDR2 is SYGVKD. CDR3 in amino acids: CAIRTSGPGGNEQFF. Here the CDR3 DNA reads TGTGCCATCAGGACCTCCGGGCCAGGGGGCAATGAGCAGTTCTTC.

The chain employs TRBV7-2 and TRBJ2-7; possibly TRBD1 for D (6 bases). V lost 2 bases and J lost 6, with 17 bases in between. The CDR3 covers 15 residues. Germline V lookup: CDR1 SGHTA, CDR2 FQGNSA. The CDR3 spells CASSLSTGIWGEQYF. DNA for the CDR3: TGTGCCAGCAGCTTATCCACAGGGATCTGGGGCGAGCAGTACTTC.

This rearrangement joins TRBV6-1 to TRBJ2-1; TRBD1 matches at 7 bases. V gave up 7 bases and J gave up 1 base; unmatched junction bases: 4. Per the germline V gene, CDR1 is MNHNS and CDR2 is SASEGT. This CDR3 region has 14 residues. The CDR3 nucleotides read TGTGCCAGCACGACAGGGATGTCCTACAATGAGCAGTTCTTC. Translated: CASTTGMSYNEQFF.

The chain has TRBV6-5 and TRBJ2-3; 8 nucleotides line up with TRBD2. The germline V gene has CDR1 MNHEY and CDR2 SVGAGI. This CDR3 has 15 residues. With 0 bases clipped from V and 4 bases from J, the junction kept 3 bases outside the gene matches. The CDR3 region is CASSYSPGGADTQYF. The CDR3 DNA reads as TGTGCCAGCAGTTACTCCCCCGGGGGGGCAGATACGCAGTATTTT.

V and J are TRBV15 and TRBJ2-7, with 8 bases identical to TRBD1. V lost 1 base, J lost 7 bases, and 3 bases stayed unmatched. This CDR3 spans 13 amino acids. Germline assignment: CDR1 LNHNV and CDR2 YYDKDF (reference sequence). CDR3 coding DNA: TGTGCCACCAGCAGAGGACAGGGGAGAGAGCAGTACTTC. It yields the protein CATSRGQGREQYF.

This clone turned up a few times. The chain carries TRBV25-1 and TRBJ1-1, with a possible D match to TRBD1 (6 bases). This CDR3 is built from 15 residues. Trimming stripped 5 bases from V and 1 base from J, with 14 bases between. Per the germline V gene, CDR1 is MGHDK and CDR2 is SYGVNS. CDR3 loop: CASSPGQNKNTEAFF. The CDR3 DNA sequence: TGTGCCAGCAGTCCTGGACAGAATAAGAACACTGAAGCTTTCTTT.

This clone was detected once. The chain couples TRBV10-3 to TRBJ1-1; the D is unclear. Germline CDR1 reads ENHRY; CDR2 reads SYGVKD. Deletions cut 2 bases from V and 0 bases from J, with 4 bases between. CDR3 size: 13 residues. CDR3 protein: CAISEQLNTEAFF. The CDR3 nucleotides read TGTGCCATCAGTGAGCAACTGAACACTGAAGCTTTCTTT.

This chain connects TRBV4-1 to TRBJ2-7; D possibly corresponds to TRBD2 (6 bases). The CDR3 loop spans 17 amino acids. Germline V gene data show CDR1 as MGHRA and CDR2 as YSYEKL. V was clipped by 0 bases and J by 0 bases, with 15 bases between them. CDR3 bases: TGCGCCAGCAGCCAAGATCCGGGCGGGGTCAGCTCCTACGAGCAGTACTTC. Its translation: CASSQDPGGVSSYEQYF.

This chain uses TRBV5-5 with TRBJ2-5, with TRBD2 identical over 14 bases. The CDR3 has 15 amino acids. Germline V lookup: CDR1 SGHKS, CDR2 YYEKEE (reference sequence). Trimming cost V 5 bases and J 5 bases; bases outside gene matches: 5. Written as DNA, the CDR3 is TGTGCCAGCAGAGAACGACTAGCGGGGGGGGAGACCCAGTACTTC. This translates into CASRERLAGGETQYF.

The rearrangement links TRBV30 to TRBJ2-7; possibly TRBD1 for D (5 bases). Germline V gives CDR1 GTSNPN, CDR2 SVGIG (reference sequence). The CDR3 extends over 11 amino acids. Trimming left V 3 bases short and J 4 bases short, with 7 bases between. CDR3 sequence reads: CAWRTEYEQYF. CDR3 in DNA: TGTGCCTGGAGGACAGAGTACGAGCAGTACTTC. The complete variable domain, with remaining parts taken from reference TRBV30 and TRBJ2-7, reads SQTIHQWPATLVQPVGSPLSLECTVEGTSNPNLYWYRQAAGRGLQLLFYSVGIGQISSEVPQNLSASRPQDRQFILSSKKLLLSDSGFYLCAWRTEYEQYFGPGTRLTVT.

The chain joins TRBV7-6 to TRBJ2-1; 8 bases are a match to TRBD1. The length of the CDR3 is 15 residues. Germline CDR1 SGHVS, CDR2 FNYEAQ. V dropped 1 base and J dropped 3; count of bases not matched to a gene: 2. CDR3 region: CASSLGGQDYNEQFF. The CDR3 nucleotides read TGTGCCAGCAGCTTAGGGGGACAGGACTACAATGAGCAGTTCTTC. Combining the CDR3 with reference TRBV7-6 and TRBJ2-1 gives the whole variable domain GAGVSQSPRYKVTKRGQDVALRCDPISGHVSLYWYRQALGQGPEFLTYFNYEAQQDKSGLPNDRFSAERPEGSISTLTIQRTEQRDSAMYRCASSLGGQDYNEQFFGPGTRLTVL.

The chain employs TRBV11-2 and TRBJ1-1, with 9 bases fitting TRBD1. The V segment lost 3 bases and the J segment 6 bases; nucleotides outside the gene matches: 14. The germline CDR1 and CDR2 sequences are SGHAT and FQNNGV. The CDR3 sequence is 17 residues long. CDR3 nucleotide sequence: TGTGCCAGCAGCTTTTTCCGGCCAACAGGGGGCGACCCTGAAGCTTTCTTT. Translating it yields CASSFFRPTGGDPEAFF.

The chain is built from TRBV6-1 and TRBJ1-4; TRBD1 is a possible D gene (6 bases). Germline CDR1 reads MNHNS; CDR2 reads SASEGT. The V end was cut by 6 bases, the J end by 4 bases, with 12 bases between. There are 14 residues in the CDR3. CDR3 residues: CASRLTGYNEKLFF. CDR3 nucleotides: TGTGCCAGCAGATTAACAGGGTATAATGAAAAACTGTTTTTT.

V gene TRBV14 combines with J gene TRBJ2-1; D is possibly TRBD1 (6 bases). Trimming removed 1 base at V and 0 bases at J, with 7 bases between. CDR3 length: 15 amino acids. Germline V CDR1 and CDR2: SGHDN, FVKESK. The DNA for the CDR3 is TGTGCCAGCAGCCAAGTAGGGGGCTCCTACAATGAGCAGTTCTTC. Translating gives CASSQVGGSYNEQFF.

In DNA form, the CDR3 reads TGCGCCAGCAGCTTGGATGGCAGGGACTACGAGCAGTACTTC. Translation gives CASSLDGRDYEQYF. The rearrangement links TRBV5-1 to TRBJ2-7; possible D gene TRBD1, 5 bases. V was clipped by 0 bases and J by 3 bases, with 10 bases between them. CDR1 and CDR2 from the germline V gene are SGHRS and YFSETQ. The CDR3 length is 14 residues.

The chain is built from TRBV9 and TRBJ2-6, with 7 bases aligning to TRBD1. In germline, CDR1 is SGDLS, CDR2 YYNGEE. This CDR3 contains 15 residues. V lost 4 bases and J lost 2; bases outside the gene matches: 3. CDR3 nucleotides: TGTGCCAGCAGCATTACAGGGGCTGGGGCCAACGTCCTGACTTTC. Residues: CASSITGAGANVLTF. The full variable domain, completed using reference TRBV9 and TRBJ2-6, is DSGVTQTPKHLITATGQRVTLRCSPRSGDLSVYWYQQSLDQGLQFLIQYYNGEERAKGNILERFSAQQFPDLHSELNLSSLELGDSALYFCASSITGAGANVLTFGAGSRLTVL.

This chain uses TRBV4-2 with TRBJ2-7, with D perhaps TRBD1 (5 bases). Germline CDR1 reads LGHNA; CDR2 reads YNFKEQ. This CDR3 has 15 residues. Trimming stripped 1 base from V and 7 bases from J, with 17 bases between. DNA for the CDR3: TGTGCCAGCAGCCAAGTGGGGCAGGGAATGGGGGAGCAGTACTTC. Amino acids: CASSQVGQGMGEQYF.

The CDR3 protein is CASSLPLGTGGYTF. CDR3 nucleotide sequence: TGCGCCAGCAGCCTACCGCTAGGGACAGGTGGCTACACCTTC. The chain recombines TRBV4-1 with TRBJ1-2; 8 bases are shared with TRBD1. This CDR3 is 14 amino acids long. Germline V gene data show CDR1 as MGHRA and CDR2 as YSYEKL. The ends lost 4 bases at V and 7 bases at J; junction bases unmatched: 8.

The chain combines TRBV7-2 with TRBJ1-2; TRBD1 is a possible D gene (5 bases). The V gene lost 0 bases and the J gene lost 0 bases, with 5 bases spanning the gap. Germline loops: CDR1 SGHTA, CDR2 FQGNSA. This CDR3 contains 14 residues. The CDR3 DNA reads TGTGCCAGCAGCTTAGCAGGGGCTAACTATGGCTACACCTTC. It encodes CASSLAGANYGYTF.

J is TRBJ2-5 and V is TRBV5-5; D might be TRBD2 (6 bases). Deletions cut 1 base from V and 3 bases from J, with 10 bases between. In germline, CDR1 is SGHKS, CDR2 YYEKEE (reference sequence). The CDR3 has 14 residues. DNA for the CDR3: TGTGCCAGCAGCTTGCCCGGGACTGAAGAGACCCAGTACTTC. The encoded protein is CASSLPGTEETQYF. Using reference TRBV5-5 and TRBJ2-5 for the parts outside the CDR3, the full variable domain is DAGVTQSPTHLIKTRGQQVTLRCSPISGHKSVSWYQQVLGQGPQFIFQYYEKEERGRGNFPDRFSARQFPNYSSELNVNALLLGDSALYLCASSLPGTEETQYFGPGTRLLVL.

The chain is built from TRBV6-5 and TRBJ1-5, with a tentative D call TRBD1 (6 bases). Germline V gene data show CDR1 as MNHEY and CDR2 as SVGAGI. V lost 5 bases to trimming and J lost 9 bases, with 20 bases between them. The CDR3 extends over 15 amino acids. The CDR3 loop is CASSPRGGALSPQHF. For the CDR3, the DNA is TGTGCCAGCAGTCCCCGGGGGGGCGCGCTTTCGCCCCAGCATTTT.